This T cell receptor (beta chain) was captured by sequencing in a study of T cell responses to AZD1222 COVID-19 vaccine. Sequencing used immunoSEQ multiplex PCR; TCRdb keeps in-frame clones, though not all of them. This table holds 200,000 or so clones, approximately 92% found once. Looked up from germline, CDR1 is SGHTA and CDR2 is FQGNSA. The CDR3 extends over 14 amino acids. With 2 bases clipped from V and 14 bases from J, the junction kept 12 bases outside the gene matches. The sequence came from an adult in good health. This material consisted of peripheral blood, taken on day 0 of AZD1222 vaccination. The rearrangement joins TRBV7-2 to TRBJ2-1; 7 nucleotides align to TRBD2. The CDR3 here is CASSLSGGRLVKFF. In DNA, the CDR3 is TGTGCCAGCAGCTTATCGGGGGGACGCTTGGTTAAGTTCTTC.